This T cell receptor beta chain originates from a study of OX40 agonist ivuxolimab in advanced cancers. On the study more broadly: Each dose-escalation patient presented with hepatocellular carcinoma, melanoma, renal cell or head and neck cancer. General study findings and limits: Doses of 0.1 to 3.0 mg/kg were accompanied by clonal expansion of CD4+ and CD8+ blood T cells by week 6. Partial responders at 0.1-3.0 mg/kg showed near-lowest clonal expansion.

Measured with immunoSEQ multiplex PCR; TCRdb has only the in-frame clones, and not every one. Counted here are some 70,000 clones, over 85% occurring once; the ten biggest clones make up approximately 1%. This clone was detected only once. Its antigen remains unidentified. CDR1 and CDR2 from the germline V gene are MNHEY and SMNVEV (reference sequence). The CDR3 is made up of 15 amino acids. Between the trimmed V and J ends, which lost 2 bases and 2 bases, there was a span of 10 bases. V gene TRBV27 combines with J gene TRBJ1-5; D is unresolved. Sequenced material: CD4+ or CD8+ T cells sorted from blood, taken in a trial of the OX40 agonist ivuxolimab. The receptor was isolated from an adult with an advanced solid tumor such as melanoma, head and neck, liver or kidney cancer. CDR3 bases: TGTGCCAGCAGTTTAAGCCAGGATGGCAATCAGCCCCAGCATTTT. Encoded protein: CASSLSQDGNQPQHF.